One sample yielded the 25 T cell receptor beta chains listed below, sequenced in a study of blood T cells in healthy people across ages. Alongside a J-beta primer mix, a sample-barcoded 5' primer served in a second PCR lasting 7 to 11 cycles. Via MiXCR, TCRdb re-called the 5' RACE reads, giving one row per CDR3 protein. Of some 1.4 million distinct CDR3 sequences in the sample, 42% were seen once. The specimen was blood. The receptors were gathered from a woman younger than 35 in good health.

The rearrangement links TRBV7-8 to TRBJ1-1; D gene ambiguous. The CDR3 contains 14 residues. Germline CDR1 is SGHVS and CDR2 is FQNEAQ. V lost 1 base and J 1 base, leaving 7 bases between the germline ends. Here the CDR3 DNA reads TGTGCCAGCAGCTTAGTACGTACGAACACTGAAGCTTTCTTT. Residues: CASSLVRTNTEAFF.

This sequence joins TRBV20-1 and TRBJ1-2; no clear D gene. CDR3 length: 14 amino acids. CDR1 DFQATT and CDR2 SNEGSKA come from the germline V gene (reference sequence). Trimming took off 8 bases at V and 4 bases at J, with 20 bases between the two ends. The CDR3: CSTPPPGVRYGYTF. The CDR3 DNA sequence: TGCAGTACCCCGCCCCCTGGGGTCCGCTATGGCTACACCTTC.

This clonotype has only a few counts. The genes are TRBV7-2 and TRBJ2-3; D ambiguous. Germline assignment: CDR1 SGHTA and CDR2 FQGNSA. The CDR3 runs 12 residues. Trimming stripped 4 bases from V and 6 bases from J, with 8 bases between. The CDR3 loop reads CASSSWLDTQYF. DNA for the CDR3: TGTGCCAGCAGCTCGTGGTTGGATACGCAGTATTTT.

This sequence joins TRBV5-5 and TRBJ1-2, with 8 bases that match TRBD1. The CDR3 sequence is 16 residues long. Germline CDR1 and CDR2: SGHKS and YYEKEE (reference sequence). The junction had 14 bases not matched to a gene; V was cut back by 7 bases and J by 3 bases. CDR3 residues: CASRPGQGANDYGYTF. In DNA, the CDR3 is TGTGCCAGCCGACCCGGGCAGGGGGCAAACGACTATGGCTACACCTTC.

The chain's CDR3 is CASRRHPLTDTQYF. CDR3 nucleotides: TGTGCCAGCAGGAGACATCCCCTGACAGATACGCAGTATTTT. The genes are TRBV12-3 or TRBV12-4 and TRBJ2-3, with no clear D. CDR3 length: 14 amino acids. The germline V and J ends were trimmed by 6 bases and 3 bases, with 13 bases remaining between them.

The sample holds a few counts of this clonotype. The chain is built from TRBV5-1 and TRBJ1-2; no definite D call. This CDR3 region has 13 residues. Trimming took off 0 bases at V and 3 bases at J, with 6 bases between the two ends. CDR1 is SGHRS and CDR2 is YFSETQ in the germline V gene. The CDR3 DNA reads TGCGCCAGCAGCTTGGTTGGGGACTATGGCTACACCTTC. This sequence encodes CASSLVGDYGYTF.

This chain joins TRBV7-9 and TRBJ2-3; D is possibly TRBD1 (5 bases). Germline CDR1 is SEHNR and CDR2 is FQNEAQ (reference sequence). Trimming removed 4 bases from V and 7 bases from J, with 12 bases in between. The CDR3 sequence is 13 residues long. CDR3 sequence (DNA): TGTGCCAGCAGCTGGACAAATCTAAATACGCAGTATTTT. Encoded protein: CASSWTNLNTQYF.

This chain uses TRBV3-1 with TRBJ1-1, with 9 bases identical to TRBD1. After removal of 7 bases from V and 3 bases from J, the junction contained 9 bases not matched to a gene. This CDR3 has 15 amino acids. Germline V gene sequence: CDR1 LGHDT, CDR2 YNNKEL (reference sequence). This chain's CDR3 is CASNTGGASDTEAFF. The CDR3 nucleotides read TGTGCCAGCAACACAGGGGGCGCATCGGACACTGAAGCTTTCTTT.

Worth noting for this clonotype: A much larger clonotype is one base distant, so this may be a read error. The chain couples TRBV15 to TRBJ2-3, with 8 bases identical to TRBD1. After removal of 5 bases from V and 7 bases from J, the junction contained 11 bases not matched to a gene. This CDR3 comprises 15 residues. Germline assignment: CDR1 LNHNV and CDR2 YYDKDF (reference sequence). In DNA, the CDR3 is TGTGCCACCAGCCGCCTGGACAGGGAGTCGAATACGCAGTATTTT. Translating it yields CATSRLDRESNTQYF.

This clonotype was detected a few times. The gene calls are TRBV12-3 or TRBV12-4 and TRBJ2-3, with 9 nucleotides matching TRBD2. The CDR3 length is 19 residues. V shed 4 bases and J 4 bases; nucleotides not matched to a gene: 18. The CDR3 DNA reads TGTGCCAGCAGTTCTTTTAGGACTAGCGACTCCTCGAGTCCAGATACGCAGTATTTT. It is translated as CASSSFRTSDSSSPDTQYF.

This clonotype showed up just a few times. Here the CDR3 reads CSAKEDRESYNEQFF. CDR3 in DNA: TGCAGTGCAAAAGAGGACCGGGAATCCTACAATGAGCAGTTCTTC. This chain uses TRBV20-1 with TRBJ2-1; a weak D match, TRBD2 (5 bases). The germline CDR1 and CDR2 sequences are DFQATT and SNEGSKA (reference sequence). This CDR3 spans 15 amino acids. V lost 6 bases and J 1 base, leaving 16 bases between the germline ends.

This clonotype turned up a few times. This chain links TRBV7-9 with TRBJ2-7; D remains ambiguous. CDR3 length: 13 amino acids. CDR1 and CDR2 (germline): SEHNR, FQNEAQ (reference sequence). The V end was cut by 5 bases, the J end by 2 bases, with 10 bases between. In DNA, the CDR3 is TGTGCCAGCAGCCGAGCCCCCGCCTACGAGCAGTACTTC. Translated: CASSRAPAYEQYF.

This chain joins TRBV6-6 and TRBJ2-7; possibly TRBD1 for D (5 bases). The CDR3 loop spans 16 amino acids. CDR1 and CDR2 (germline): MNHNY, SVGAGI (reference sequence). The germline V and J ends were trimmed by 0 bases and 0 bases, with 12 bases remaining between them. The CDR3 DNA follows: TGTGCCAGCAGTTACTCGACAGCCCAAGTCTCCTACGAGCAGTACTTC. Protein sequence: CASSYSTAQVSYEQYF.

The chain couples TRBV28 to TRBJ2-7; 8 bases map to TRBD1. The V segment lost 3 bases and the J segment 4 bases; nucleotides outside the gene matches: 11. Germline V gene lookup returns CDR1 MDHEN and CDR2 SYDVKM. The CDR3 is 16 amino acids. The CDR3 region is CASSLAAGQGAYEQYF. The CDR3 DNA reads TGTGCCAGCAGTTTGGCTGCCGGGCAGGGGGCTTACGAGCAGTACTTC.

This clonotype appeared a few times. The chain recombines TRBV6-2 or TRBV6-3 with TRBJ2-7, with D perhaps TRBD2 (6 bases). CDR1 and CDR2 from the germline V gene are MNHEY and SVGEGT. The CDR3 spans 17 residues. The V gene lost 7 bases and the J gene lost 2 bases, with 24 bases spanning the gap. The DNA for the CDR3 is TGTGCCAGCACCTCCGAGACTAGGGTAGCGTTCCCCTACGAGCAGTACTTC. The encoded protein is CASTSETRVAFPYEQYF.

This clonotype turned up a few times. This rearrangement joins TRBV9 to TRBJ2-7; D possibly uses TRBD1 or TRBD2 (6 bases each). The CDR3 extends over 16 amino acids. The ends were cut back, 0 bases at V and 9 bases at J, with 22 bases in the middle. Germline V gene data show CDR1 as SGDLS and CDR2 as YYNGEE. CDR3 residues: CASSVVSVAEGGVQYF. Written as DNA, the CDR3 is TGTGCCAGCAGCGTAGTTAGTGTTGCGGAGGGGGGAGTGCAGTACTTC.

The J gene is TRBJ1-5, the V gene TRBV15, with D possibly matching TRBD1 (5 bases). CDR3 length: 16 residues. Trimming pared 0 bases from V and 1 base from J, leaving 10 bases between. Per germline, CDR1 LNHNV and CDR2 YYDKDF (reference sequence). The DNA for the CDR3 is TGTGCCACCAGCAGAGAGAACAGACAGAGCAATCAGCCCCAGCATTTT. This translates into CATSRENRQSNQPQHF.

The V call is TRBV5-6, the J call TRBJ2-7; possibly TRBD2 for D (6 bases). This CDR3 is 13 amino acids long. Germline CDR1 SGHDT, CDR2 YYEEEE. The V and J ends lost 4 bases and 5 bases respectively, with 13 bases between them. In DNA form, the CDR3 reads TGTGCCAGCAGCCCGGGGGTACGAGACGAGCAGTACTTC. It specifies CASSPGVRDEQYF.

CDR3 bases: TGTGCCAGCAGCCATGGGGGGGGGCCCCCCCCAGATACGCAGTATTTT. Encoded protein: CASSHGGGPPPDTQYF. The V call is TRBV4-2, the J call TRBJ2-3, with a tentative D call TRBD2 (7 bases). The CDR3 consists of 16 residues. Trimming cost V 3 bases and J 4 bases, with 17 bases left between them. The germline gives CDR1 LGHNA, CDR2 YNFKEQ.

On this clonotype itself: Compared with germline, one end of the junction differs, possibly owing to a read error. This chain joins TRBV27 and TRBJ2-7; D might be TRBD1 or TRBD2, each matching 5 bases. The J call may be incorrect, as the DNA end agrees better with TRBJ2-5. The CDR3 covers 13 residues. Germline V CDR1 and CDR2: MNHEY, SMNVEV (reference sequence). The CDR3 loop reads CTSSFQGAETQYF. The CDR3 DNA reads as TGTACCAGCAGTTTCCAGGGAGCCGAGACCCAGTACTTC.

This clonotype was seen a few times. V gene TRBV2 combines with J gene TRBJ1-1, with 7 bases that match TRBD1. Germline assignment: CDR1 SNHLY and CDR2 FYNNEI. With V trimmed by 6 bases and J by 5 bases, 12 bases remained unmatched. The CDR3 extends over 15 amino acids. The CDR3 loop reads CASSPTETGRTEAFF. As DNA, the CDR3 is TGTGCCAGCAGCCCCACGGAGACAGGGCGGACTGAAGCTTTCTTT.

The table lists this clonotype with a few counts. The chain joins TRBV20-1 to TRBJ2-5, with a tentative D call TRBD1 (5 bases). The CDR3 length is 16 residues. The germline V and J ends were trimmed by 0 bases and 3 bases, with 17 bases remaining between them. CDR1 DFQATT and CDR2 SNEGSKA come from the germline V gene (reference sequence). The CDR3 DNA sequence: TGCAGTGCTAGAGACCCCCTAGGGGTAGGGAAAGAGACCCAGTACTTC. This encodes CSARDPLGVGKETQYF.

This clonotype was observed a single time. V usage is TRBV19 and J usage is TRBJ1-5; 7 positions match TRBD1. V gave up 5 bases and J gave up 0 bases; unmatched junction bases: 7. In germline, CDR1 is LNHDA, CDR2 SQIVND (reference sequence). The CDR3 contains 16 residues. CDR3 nucleotides: TGTGCCAGTAGTGCGTCGACAGGGAGTAGCAATCAGCCCCAGCATTTT. Translated: CASSASTGSSNQPQHF.

This clonotype came up once. The chain links TRBV5-5 to TRBJ2-2; D gene ambiguous. V was cut by 4 bases and J by 0 bases, with 7 bases left in between. CDR1 and CDR2 from the germline V gene are SGHKS and YYEKEE (reference sequence). The CDR3 has 14 residues. The DNA for the CDR3 is TGTGCCAGCAGCGCGTATTCGAACACCGGGGAGCTGTTTTTT. Translated, it gives CASSAYSNTGELFF. The entire variable domain, with the rest obtained from reference TRBV5-5 and TRBJ2-2, is as follows: DAGVTQSPTHLIKTRGQQVTLRCSPISGHKSVSWYQQVLGQGPQFIFQYYEKEERGRGNFPDRFSARQFPNYSSELNVNALLLGDSALYLCASSAYSNTGELFFGEGSRLTVL.

This clonotype was detected once. The gene calls are TRBV20-1 and TRBJ2-5; 7 bases fit TRBD2. V dropped 3 bases and J dropped 5; count of bases not matched to a gene: 12. CDR3 length: 15 residues. Germline CDR1 reads DFQATT; CDR2 reads SNEGSKA (reference sequence). This CDR3 is CSASGLTGGLETQYF. The CDR3 nucleotides read TGCAGTGCTAGTGGACTAACGGGAGGTTTGGAGACCCAGTACTTC.